The rows below give T cell receptor beta chains drawn from one sample of a study of cytomegalovirus exposure and HLA in healthy donors. The data were produced by immunoSEQ multiplex PCR, yet TCRdb's version contains in-frame clones alone and is incomplete. The sample includes 130,000 or so clones. Specimen: PBMCs. These receptor sequences come from a woman aged 18-29 years in good health and CMV-seronegative. The CDR3 runs from the conserved cysteine through the conserved F or W. D genes are given only for firm matches.

d_call	v_call	j_call	cdr3_aa	cdr3_nt
-	TRBV18	TRBJ1-1	CASSPARSGTEAFF	TGTGCCAGCTCACCGGCCCGAAGCGGGACTGAAGCTTTCTTT
-	TRBV6-5	TRBJ2-1	CASSLGTNYNEQFF	TGTGCCAGCAGTCTCGGGACAAACTACAATGAGCAGTTCTTC
-	TRBV21-1	TRBJ2-2	CASSKGLAGDRSGELFF	TGTGCCAGCAGCAAGGGACTAGCGGGAGATAGGTCCGGGGAGCTGTTTTTT
-	TRBV9	TRBJ1-1	CASSVQGNTEAFF	TGTGCCAGCAGCGTCCAGGGTAACACTGAAGCTTTCTTT
-	TRBV30	TRBJ2-1	CAWSDGGNLYNEQFF	TGTGCCTGGAGCGATGGGGGGAACTTATACAATGAGCAGTTCTTC
-	TRBV19	TRBJ1-1	CASKEVLGEAFF	TGTGCCAGTAAAGAGGTTCTAGGTGAAGCTTTCTTT
TRBD2	TRBV6-5	TRBJ2-2	CASTYGGRITGELFF	TGTGCCAGCACCTACGGCGGGAGGATCACCGGGGAGCTGTTTTTT
TRBD2	TRBV25-1	TRBJ2-1	CASSEYFASGEVGNEQFF	TGTGCCAGCAGTGAATATTTCGCTAGCGGGGAGGTCGGCAATGAGCAGTTCTTC
-	TRBV18	TRBJ2-3	CASSPTYAGTDTQYF	TGTGCCAGCTCACCAACCTACGCCGGGACAGATACGCAGTATTTT
TRBD1	TRBV7-8	TRBJ2-2	CASSLPGTGGTGELFF	TGTGCCAGCAGCTTACCCGGGACAGGGGGAACCGGGGAGCTGTTTTTT